This TCR beta chain is drawn from a study of T cell repertoires in cytomegalovirus infection. About the research overall: Epitope selection comprised recently identified HLA-C-restricted CMV epitopes and well-studied HLA-B-restricted CMV epitopes. Study-wide results and caveats: It was HLA-C-restricted CMV-specific TCR beta clonotypes that dominated the response ex vivo. Cumulated frequencies of public TCR beta families served to identify carriers of CMV plus the relevant HLA.

A single record per CDR3 protein comes from TCRdb applying MiXCR to the reads. Of some 940,000 distinct CDR3 sequences in the sample, 30% to 40% were seen once. Trimming at V came to 7 bases and at J to 8 bases, leaving 8 bases not matched to a gene. The length of the CDR3 is 14 residues. Germline lookup yields CDR1 SGHTA and CDR2 FQGTGA. Comments on this clonotype: Its antigen remains unknown.

This receptor was taken from a human donor in good health (CMV status not recorded). Some clones in this sample may be carry-over from other donors' samples. V is TRBV7-3 and J is TRBJ2-1; 10 nucleotides match TRBD1. The source was cultured CD8+ T cells from PBMCs, collected from culture after CMV antigen stimulation. The CDR3 sequence: CASTDRGPIYEQFF. CDR3 DNA sequence: TGTGCCAGCACTGACAGGGGGCCAATATATGAGCAGTTCTTC.